The entry below describes one T cell receptor beta chain. What it binds is not known. The CDR3 length is 15 residues. V shed 0 bases and J 6 bases; nucleotides not matched to a gene: 3. Looked up from germline, CDR1 is ENHRY and CDR2 is SYGVKD. The sample originates from a study of CD8+CD57+ T cells in acquired aplastic anemia. Study at large: Healthy donors averaged about 11 million reads for CD4+ cells. Overall study findings and caveats: Approximately 27 CD8+ CDR3 sequences occurred in both the patients and the controls. The CD8+ Simpson's diversity of patients and controls was not significantly different.

Profiling of TCR beta VDJ combinations and CDR3 sequences used genomic DNA as template. TCRdb processed the reads anew with MiXCR; each CDR3 protein has one entry. The sample contains a few hundred thousand distinct CDR3 sequences, about two thirds of which appear only once. The rearrangement uses TRBV10-3 and TRBJ1-5, with 9 bases matching TRBD1. This clonotype was sampled from a human donor in good health, serving as a control. Material for sequencing was sorted CD4+, CD8+, or CD8+CD57+ T cells (not recorded which) from PBMCs. The CDR3 region is CAISESLTGGQPQHF. CDR3 DNA sequence: TGTGCCATCAGTGAGTCGCTGACAGGGGGTCAGCCCCAGCATTTT.